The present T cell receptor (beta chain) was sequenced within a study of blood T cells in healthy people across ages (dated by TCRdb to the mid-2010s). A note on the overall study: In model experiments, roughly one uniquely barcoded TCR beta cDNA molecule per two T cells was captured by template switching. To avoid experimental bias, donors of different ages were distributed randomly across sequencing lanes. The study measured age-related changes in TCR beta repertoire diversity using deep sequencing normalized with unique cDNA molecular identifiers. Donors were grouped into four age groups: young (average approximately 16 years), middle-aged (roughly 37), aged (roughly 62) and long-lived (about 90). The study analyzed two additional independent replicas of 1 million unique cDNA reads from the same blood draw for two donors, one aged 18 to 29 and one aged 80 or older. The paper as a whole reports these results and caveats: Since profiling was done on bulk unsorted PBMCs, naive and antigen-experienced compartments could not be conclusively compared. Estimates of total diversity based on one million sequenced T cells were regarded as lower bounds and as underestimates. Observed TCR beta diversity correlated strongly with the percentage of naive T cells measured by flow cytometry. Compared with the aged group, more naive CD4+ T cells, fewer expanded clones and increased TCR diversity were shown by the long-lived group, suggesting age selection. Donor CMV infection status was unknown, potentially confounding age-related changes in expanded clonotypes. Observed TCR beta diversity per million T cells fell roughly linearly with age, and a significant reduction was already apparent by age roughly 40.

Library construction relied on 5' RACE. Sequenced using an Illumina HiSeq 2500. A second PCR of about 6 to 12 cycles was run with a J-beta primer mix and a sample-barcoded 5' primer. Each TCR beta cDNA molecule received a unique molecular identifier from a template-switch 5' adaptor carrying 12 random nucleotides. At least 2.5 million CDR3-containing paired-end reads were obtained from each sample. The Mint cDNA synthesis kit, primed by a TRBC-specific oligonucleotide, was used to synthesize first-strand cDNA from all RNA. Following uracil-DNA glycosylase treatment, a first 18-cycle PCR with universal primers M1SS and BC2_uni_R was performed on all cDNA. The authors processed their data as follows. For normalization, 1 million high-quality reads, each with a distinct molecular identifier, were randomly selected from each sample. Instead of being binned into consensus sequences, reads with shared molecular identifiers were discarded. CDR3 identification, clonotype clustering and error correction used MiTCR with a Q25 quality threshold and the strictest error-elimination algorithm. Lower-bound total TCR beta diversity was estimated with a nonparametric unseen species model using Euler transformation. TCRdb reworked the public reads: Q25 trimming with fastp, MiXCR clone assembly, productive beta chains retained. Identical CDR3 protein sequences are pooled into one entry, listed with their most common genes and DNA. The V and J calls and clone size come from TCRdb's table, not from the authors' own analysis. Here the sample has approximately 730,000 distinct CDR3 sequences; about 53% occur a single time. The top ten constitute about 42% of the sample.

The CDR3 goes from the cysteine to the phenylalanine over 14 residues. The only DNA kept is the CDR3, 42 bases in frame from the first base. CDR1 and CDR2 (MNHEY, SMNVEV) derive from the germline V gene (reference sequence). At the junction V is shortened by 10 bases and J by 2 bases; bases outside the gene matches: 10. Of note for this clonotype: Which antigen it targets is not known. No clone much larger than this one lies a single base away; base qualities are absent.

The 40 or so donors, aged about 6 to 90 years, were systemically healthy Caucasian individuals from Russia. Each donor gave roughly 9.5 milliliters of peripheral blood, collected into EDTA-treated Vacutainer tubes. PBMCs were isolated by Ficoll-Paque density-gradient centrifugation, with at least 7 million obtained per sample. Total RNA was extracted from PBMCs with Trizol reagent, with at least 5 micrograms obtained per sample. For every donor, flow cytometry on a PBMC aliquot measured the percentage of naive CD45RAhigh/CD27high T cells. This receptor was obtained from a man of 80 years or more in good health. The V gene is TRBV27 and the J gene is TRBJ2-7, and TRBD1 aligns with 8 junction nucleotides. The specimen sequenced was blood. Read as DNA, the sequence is TGTGCCACCCGAACCGGGACAGGCACCTACGAGCAGTACTTC. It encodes CATRTGTGTYEQYF.